The text below deals with one T cell receptor (beta chain). The antigen remains undetermined. Analyses pooled second doses at about 4 or about 12 weeks. Sequenced by immunoSEQ multiplex PCR; TCRdb stores in-frame clones only, minus some. The sample has roughly 190,000 clones, roughly nine tenths seen once. The data stem from a study of T cell responses to AZD1222 COVID-19 vaccine. Study-level results: There were vaccine-associated CD4 TCRs across spike, dominant at 160-218 and 743-854. Per reports, nearly half of all spike-specific TCRs target regions that are unmutated in variants.

This CDR3 spans 11 amino acids. Trimming pared 8 bases from V and 2 bases from J, leaving 6 bases between. In germline, CDR1 is SNHLY, CDR2 FYNNEI. V and J are TRBV2 and TRBJ1-1, with D perhaps TRBD1 (5 bases). This clonotype was obtained from an adult who received the AZD1222 COVID-19 vaccine. Specimen: peripheral blood, collected 28 days after the second AZD1222 dose. CDR3 in amino acids: CASQGNTEAFF. CDR3 nucleotides: TGTGCCAGCCAGGGTAACACTGAAGCTTTCTTT.